This T cell receptor beta chain was observed in a study of T cells in Graves' hyperthyroidism and ophthalmopathy. At the level of the study: Any treatment followed the collection of peripheral blood at initial diagnosis.

Germline V lookup: CDR1 SNHLY, CDR2 FYNNEI. This CDR3 has 17 amino acids. V was shortened by 3 bases and J by 2 bases, with 19 bases between the two germline ends. Patients having uncontrolled infection, another autoimmune disease, pregnancy or lactation were not included. Researchers amplified the TCR beta CDR3 regions from RNA transcripts. HTBI primers were used for first-round RT-PCR of the TCR CDR3. One entry per CDR3 protein results from TCRdb running MiXCR on the multiplex PCR reads. The sample shows about 760,000 distinct CDR3 sequences, just over 35% of them seen only once. What was sequenced was blood. The genes are TRBV2 and TRBJ1-1; weak D call: TRBD1 (6 bases). This TCR derives from a woman in her thirties or forties with Graves' hyperthyroidism. CDR3 sequence: CASSEAGGPGGNTEAFF. DNA of the CDR3: TGTGCCAGCAGTGAGGCTGGGGGGCCTGGGGGAAACACTGAAGCTTTCTTT.